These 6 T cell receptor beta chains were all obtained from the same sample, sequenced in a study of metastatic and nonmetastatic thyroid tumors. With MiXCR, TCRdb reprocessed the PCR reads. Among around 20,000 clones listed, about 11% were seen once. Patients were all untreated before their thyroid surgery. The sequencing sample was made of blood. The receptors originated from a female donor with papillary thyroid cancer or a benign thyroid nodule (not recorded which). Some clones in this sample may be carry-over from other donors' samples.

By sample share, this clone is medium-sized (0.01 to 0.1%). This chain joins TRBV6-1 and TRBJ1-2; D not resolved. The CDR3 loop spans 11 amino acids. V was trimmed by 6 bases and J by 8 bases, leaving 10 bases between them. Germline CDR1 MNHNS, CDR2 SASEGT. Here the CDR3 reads CASRMSTGYTF. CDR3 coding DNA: TGTGCCAGCAGGATGAGTACCGGCTACACCTTC.

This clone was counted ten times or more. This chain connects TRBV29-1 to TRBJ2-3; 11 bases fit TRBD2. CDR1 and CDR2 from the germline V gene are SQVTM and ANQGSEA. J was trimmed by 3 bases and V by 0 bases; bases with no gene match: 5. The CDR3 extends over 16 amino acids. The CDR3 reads CSVEDRRLAGTDTQYF. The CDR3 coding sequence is TGCAGCGTTGAAGATAGGCGACTAGCGGGAACAGATACGCAGTATTTT.

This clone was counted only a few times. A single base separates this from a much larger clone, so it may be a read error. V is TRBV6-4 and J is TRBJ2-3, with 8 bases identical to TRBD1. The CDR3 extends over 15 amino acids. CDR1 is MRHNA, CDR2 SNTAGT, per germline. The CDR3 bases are TGTGAAAGCAGTGACTCGAGCAGGGGGCCGGATACGCAGTATTTT. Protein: CESSDSSRGPDTQYF.

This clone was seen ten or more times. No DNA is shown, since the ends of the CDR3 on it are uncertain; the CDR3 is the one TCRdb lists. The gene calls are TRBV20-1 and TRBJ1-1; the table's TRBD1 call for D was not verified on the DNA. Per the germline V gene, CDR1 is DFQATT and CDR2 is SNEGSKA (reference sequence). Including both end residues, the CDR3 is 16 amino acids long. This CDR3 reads CSARDRGVGRGTSSFF.

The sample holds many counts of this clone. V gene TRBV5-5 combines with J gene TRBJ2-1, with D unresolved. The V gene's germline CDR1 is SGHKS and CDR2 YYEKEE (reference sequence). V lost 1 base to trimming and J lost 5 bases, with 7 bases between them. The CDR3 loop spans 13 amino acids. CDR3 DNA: TGTGCCAGCAGCTTGTGGCAGAACAATGAGCAGTTCTTC. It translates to CASSLWQNNEQFF.

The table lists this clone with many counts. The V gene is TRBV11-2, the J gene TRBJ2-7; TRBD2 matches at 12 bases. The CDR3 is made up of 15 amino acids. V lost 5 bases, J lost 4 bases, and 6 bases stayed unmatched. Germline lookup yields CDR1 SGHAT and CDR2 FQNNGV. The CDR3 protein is CASSIGTSGLYEQYF. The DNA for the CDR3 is TGTGCCAGCAGCATCGGGACTAGCGGGTTATACGAGCAGTACTTC. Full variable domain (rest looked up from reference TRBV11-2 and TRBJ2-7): EAGVAQSPRYKIIEKRQSVAFWCNPISGHATLYWYQQILGQGPKLLIQFQNNGVVDDSQLPKDRFSAERLKGVDSTLKIQPAKLEDSAVYLCASSIGTSGLYEQYFGPGTRLTVT.